This paragraph covers one T cell receptor beta chain sequence. Antigen specificity is unknown. The data derive from a study of T cells in Graves' hyperthyroidism and ophthalmopathy. Study details: Peripheral blood samples were taken at initial diagnosis, prior to any treatment.

This CDR3 spans 14 amino acids. Germline-derived CDR1 and CDR2 are SGHVS and FNYEAQ. Trimming shortened V by 2 bases and J by 7 bases, and 12 bases separated the two germline ends. The investigators amplified TCR beta CDR3 regions from RNA transcripts. A set of HTBI primers served as the primers for a first-round RT-PCR of the TCR CDR3. From the multiplex PCR reads, TCRdb called clonotypes with MiXCR, one entry per CDR3 protein. The sample has hundreds of thousands of distinct CDR3 sequences, about 35% seen once. Notes on the study in general: Researchers found most expanded thyroid clonotypes above 0.001 in blood as well.

This TCR came from a woman in her 40s with Graves' hyperthyroidism. The chain joins TRBV7-6 to TRBJ1-5; D is perhaps TRBD1 (5 bases). Sequencing was carried out using blood. This CDR3 is CASSLYLGEQPQHF. CDR3 nucleotides: TGTGCCAGCAGCTTATACTTAGGGGAGCAGCCCCAGCATTTT.